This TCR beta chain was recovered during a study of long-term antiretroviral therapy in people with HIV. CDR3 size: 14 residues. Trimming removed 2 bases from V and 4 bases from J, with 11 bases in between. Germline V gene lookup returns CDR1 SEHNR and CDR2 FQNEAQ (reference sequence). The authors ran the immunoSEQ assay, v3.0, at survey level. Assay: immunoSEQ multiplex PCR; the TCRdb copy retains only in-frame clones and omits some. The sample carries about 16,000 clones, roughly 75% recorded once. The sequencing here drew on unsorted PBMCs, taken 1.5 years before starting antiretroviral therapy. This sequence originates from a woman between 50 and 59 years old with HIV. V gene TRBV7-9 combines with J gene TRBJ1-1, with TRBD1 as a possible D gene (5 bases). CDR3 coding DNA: TGTGCCAGCAGCTTAAAAGGGGCCGGCACTGAAGCTTTCTTT. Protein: CASSLKGAGTEAFF.